A selection of T cell receptor beta chains follows, all from one sample in a study of T cells in Graves' hyperthyroidism and ophthalmopathy. Each CDR3 protein is one row after TCRdb ran MiXCR on the multiplex PCR reads. Of 300,000 to 450,000 distinct CDR3 sequences in the sample, 20% to 25% were seen once. Sample: blood. The receptors were sampled from a man aged 50 to 59 with Graves' hyperthyroidism. The CDR3 runs from the conserved cysteine through the conserved F or W. Fields, in order: J gene, D gene, CDR3 length, clone size, V gene, CDR3 protein, CDR3 DNA. The D gene is left open where the match is weak. Some rows mark clone size as missing; the rest say once, few, many or name a class of expanded clone.

J: TRBJ1-1
D: TRBD1
length: 14
size: NA
V: TRBV18
CDR3: CASSTNRGDTEAFF
DNA: TGTGCCAGCTCAACGAACAGGGGGGACACTGAAGCTTTCTTT

J: TRBJ2-7
D: TRBD2
length: 15
size: few
V: TRBV27
CDR3: CASSKLAGNSYEQYF
DNA: TGTGCCAGCAGCAAACTAGCGGGCAATTCCTACGAGCAGTACTTC

J: TRBJ2-2
D: NA
length: 16
size: once
V: TRBV12-3/TRBV12-4
CDR3: CASSQNTGLVGGELFF
DNA: TGTGCCAGCAGCCAAAACACAGGGCTGGTCGGCGGGGAGCTGTTTTTT

J: TRBJ1-1
D: TRBD1
length: 16
size: few
V: TRBV11-3
CDR3: CASSSPWDRMNTEAFF
DNA: TGTGCCAGCAGCTCCCCTTGGGACAGAATGAACACTGAAGCTTTCTTT

J: TRBJ2-1
D: TRBD2
length: 15
size: few
V: TRBV6-1
CDR3: CATRRLAGVANEQFF
DNA: TGTGCCACCCGGAGACTAGCGGGAGTAGCCAATGAGCAGTTCTTC

J: TRBJ1-5
D: NA
length: 15
size: NA
V: TRBV6-1
CDR3: CASMEPGAMGQPQHF
DNA: TGTGCCAGCATGGAACCGGGTGCCATGGGTCAGCCCCAGCATTTT

J: TRBJ1-1
D: NA
length: 14
size: few
V: TRBV19
CDR3: CASSTPGTPAEAFF
DNA: TGTGCCAGTAGCACCCCCGGGACCCCCGCTGAAGCTTTCTTT

J: TRBJ2-1
D: TRBD2
length: 21
size: NA
V: TRBV2
CDR3: CASSENAGGWGLAGGSNEQFF
DNA: TGTGCCAGCAGTGAAAACGCGGGGGGCTGGGGACTAGCGGGAGGCTCTAATGAGCAGTTCTTC

J: TRBJ2-1
D: TRBD1
length: 14
size: few
V: TRBV9
CDR3: CASSVMGQLNEQFF
DNA: TGTGCCAGCAGCGTCATGGGACAGCTCAATGAGCAGTTCTTC

J: TRBJ2-2
D: NA
length: 15
size: many
V: TRBV3-1
CDR3: CASSRTSSDTGELFF
DNA: TGTGCCAGCAGCAGGACATCGTCGGACACCGGGGAGCTGTTTTTT

J: TRBJ2-1
D: TRBD2
length: 14
size: many
V: TRBV11-2
CDR3: CASSLSASGGEQFF
DNA: TGTGCCAGCAGCTTATCGGCTAGCGGTGGTGAGCAGTTCTTC

J: TRBJ2-5
D: TRBD1
length: 15
size: many
V: TRBV6-1
CDR3: CASSEFAGTGETQYF
DNA: TGTGCCAGCAGTGAATTCGCCGGGACAGGGGAGACCCAGTACTTC

J: TRBJ1-1
D: NA
length: 12
size: few
V: TRBV18
CDR3: CASSEEDTEAFF
DNA: TGTGCCAGCTCGGAAGAGGACACTGAAGCTTTCTTT

J: TRBJ2-7
D: TRBD2
length: 16
size: few
V: TRBV20-1
CDR3: CSARQTGTRGSYEQYF
DNA: TGCAGTGCTAGGCAAACCGGGACTAGGGGCTCCTACGAGCAGTACTTC

J: TRBJ1-5
D: TRBD1
length: 13
size: few
V: TRBV28
CDR3: CASSPGGPGAQHF
DNA: TGTGCCAGCAGCCCAGGGGGGCCCGGGGCCCAGCATTTT

J: TRBJ2-7
D: NA
length: 16
size: NA
V: TRBV5-4
CDR3: CASSASGWAPYNEQYF
DNA: TGTGCCAGCAGCGCGAGCGGATGGGCTCCCTACAATGAGCAGTACTTC

J: TRBJ2-7
D: TRBD1
length: 16
size: NA
V: TRBV6-5
CDR3: CASSYSLWDSPYEQYF
DNA: TGTGCCAGCAGTTACTCACTCTGGGACAGTCCCTACGAGCAGTACTTC

J: TRBJ2-3
D: TRBD1
length: 15
size: NA
V: TRBV7-2
CDR3: CASSDTGGGTDTQYF
DNA: TGTGCCAGCAGTGACACAGGGGGCGGCACAGATACGCAGTATTTT

J: TRBJ2-1
D: TRBD2
length: 14
size: many
V: TRBV3-1
CDR3: CASSQTTSHNEQFF
DNA: TGTGCCAGCAGCCAAACGACTAGCCACAATGAGCAGTTCTTC

J: TRBJ2-1
D: TRBD1
length: 14
size: NA
V: TRBV27
CDR3: CASQGQGEYNEQFF
DNA: TGTGCCAGCCAGGGACAGGGGGAATACAATGAGCAGTTCTTC

J: TRBJ2-7
D: NA
length: 14
size: NA
V: TRBV5-1
CDR3: CASSFSRGNHEQYF
DNA: TGCGCCAGCAGCTTTTCCAGGGGAAACCACGAGCAGTACTTC

J: TRBJ2-1
D: NA
length: 14
size: few
V: TRBV12-3/TRBV12-4
CDR3: CASSRTIAIDEQFF
DNA: TGTGCCAGCAGCCGGACGATAGCTATTGATGAGCAGTTCTTC

J: TRBJ2-3
D: TRBD1
length: 17
size: many
V: TRBV28
CDR3: CASSLSGQGETTDTQYF
DNA: TGTGCCAGCAGTTTATCAGGACAGGGGGAGACCACAGATACGCAGTATTTT

J: TRBJ1-1
D: NA
length: 11
size: many
V: TRBV20-1
CDR3: CSARTPSAAFF
DNA: TGCAGTGCTAGGACCCCAAGTGCGGCTTTCTTT

J: TRBJ2-5
D: NA
length: 15
size: NA
V: TRBV7-2
CDR3: CASSLGGPIGGGQYF
DNA: TGTGCCAGCAGCTTAGGCGGCCCCATCGGAGGCGGCCAGTACTTC

J: TRBJ2-1
D: TRBD2
length: 15
size: NA
V: TRBV12-3/TRBV12-4
CDR3: CASSLTSGEYNEQFF
DNA: TGTGCCAGCAGTTTAACTAGCGGGGAATACAATGAGCAGTTCTTC

J: TRBJ2-3
D: NA
length: 14
size: NA
V: TRBV5-1
CDR3: CASSSRLGTDTQYF
DNA: TGCGCCAGCAGCTCCAGACTGGGCACAGATACGCAGTATTTT

J: TRBJ2-4
D: TRBD2
length: 17
size: NA
V: TRBV19
CDR3: CASMNGSGGGSKNIQYF
DNA: TGTGCCAGTATGAACGGGAGCGGGGGTGGGAGCAAAAACATTCAGTACTTC

J: TRBJ1-2
D: NA
length: 13
size: few
V: TRBV12-3/TRBV12-4
CDR3: CAGKRSATGGYTF
DNA: TGTGCCGGAAAAAGAAGCGCCACTGGTGGCTACACCTTC

J: TRBJ2-1
D: NA
length: 13
size: NA
V: TRBV27
CDR3: CASSSPPLPEQFF
DNA: TGTGCCAGCAGTTCCCCCCCCCTTCCCGAGCAGTTCTTC

J: TRBJ2-1
D: TRBD2
length: 14
size: many
V: TRBV12-3/TRBV12-4
CDR3: CASSSIRGDNEQFF
DNA: TGTGCCAGCAGTTCAATACGGGGGGACAATGAGCAGTTCTTC

J: TRBJ2-7
D: NA
length: 11
size: many
V: TRBV7-8
CDR3: CASSFFGEQYF
DNA: TGTGCCAGCAGCTTCTTCGGCGAGCAGTACTTC

J: TRBJ2-1
D: NA
length: 15
size: many
V: TRBV11-1
CDR3: CASSPNRRFNNEQFF
DNA: TGTGCCAGCAGCCCGAATAGGAGATTCAACAATGAGCAGTTCTTC

J: TRBJ2-1
D: NA
length: 13
size: many
V: TRBV2
CDR3: CASRGTANNEQFF
DNA: TGTGCCAGCCGCGGGACAGCGAACAATGAGCAGTTCTTC

J: TRBJ2-7
D: NA
length: 14
size: many
V: TRBV11-2
CDR3: CASSLGATAYEQYF
DNA: TGTGCCAGCAGCTTAGGGGCCACAGCCTACGAGCAGTACTTC

J: TRBJ2-7
D: TRBD2
length: 15
size: NA
V: TRBV9
CDR3: CASSTEGGSSYEQYF
DNA: TGTGCCAGCAGCACAGAAGGCGGGAGTAGCTACGAGCAGTACTTC

J: TRBJ2-1
D: TRBD2
length: 15
size: many
V: TRBV20-1
CDR3: CSASPTSGSMNEQFF
DNA: TGCAGTGCTAGTCCGACTAGCGGGAGTATGAATGAGCAGTTCTTC

J: TRBJ2-1
D: TRBD2
length: 12
size: NA
V: TRBV20-1
CDR3: CSASLAGGFRFF
DNA: TGCAGTGCTAGTCTTGCGGGAGGATTTAGGTTCTTC

J: TRBJ2-7
D: NA
length: 16
size: many
V: TRBV11-2
CDR3: CASSLEWGKWAYEQYF
DNA: TGTGCCAGCAGCTTAGAGTGGGGGAAATGGGCCTACGAGCAGTACTTC

J: TRBJ1-1
D: NA
length: 13
size: many
V: TRBV3-1
CDR3: CASSPMWGTEAFF
DNA: TGTGCCAGCAGCCCGATGTGGGGCACTGAAGCTTTCTTT

J: TRBJ2-1
D: NA
length: 16
size: NA
V: TRBV13
CDR3: CASSPTHGETYNEQFF
DNA: TGTGCCAGCAGCCCAACCCATGGGGAGACCTACAATGAGCAGTTCTTC

J: TRBJ2-7
D: NA
length: 16
size: NA
V: TRBV15
CDR3: CATSRDGSGSSYEQYF
DNA: TGTGCCACCAGCAGAGATGGCAGCGGAAGCTCCTACGAGCAGTACTTC

J: TRBJ1-5
D: NA
length: 15
size: few
V: TRBV7-2
CDR3: CASSLSWTDNQPQHF
DNA: TGTGCCAGCAGCTTAAGTTGGACCGATAATCAGCCCCAGCATTTT

J: TRBJ1-1
D: NA
length: 16
size: many
V: TRBV24-1
CDR3: CATSDSTEGGLTEAFF
DNA: TGTGCCACCAGTGATTCTACTGAGGGGGGGTTAACTGAAGCTTTCTTT

J: TRBJ2-1
D: TRBD2
length: 15
size: NA
V: TRBV2
CDR3: CASSEVAGVTNEQFF
DNA: TGTGCCAGCAGTGAAGTAGCGGGAGTCACGAATGAGCAGTTCTTC

J: TRBJ2-7
D: NA
length: 14
size: NA
V: TRBV2
CDR3: CASSEESGESEQYF
DNA: TGTGCCAGCAGTGAAGAATCAGGGGAGTCGGAGCAGTACTTC